The 14 T cell receptor beta chains below all came from one sample that was sequenced in a study of T cell repertoires in cytomegalovirus infection. Each CDR3 protein gets one entry after TCRdb re-called the reads with MiXCR. The sample has 300,000 to 400,000 distinct CDR3 sequences, more than 8% seen once. Sequencing was performed on PBMCs. Every receptor here comes from a human donor in good health (CMV status not recorded). Some clones in this sample may be carry-over from other donors' samples.

The V call is TRBV2, the J call TRBJ2-2, with 9 bases aligning to TRBD1. Germline V gives CDR1 SNHLY, CDR2 FYNNEI. The CDR3 spans 17 residues. The V and J ends lost 11 bases and 4 bases, in that order; junction bases with no gene match: 17. Here the CDR3 reads CAVSYHRDRVATGELFF. CDR3 nucleotides: TGTGCCGTATCTTACCACCGGGACAGGGTCGCCACCGGGGAGCTGTTTTTT.

Ten or more counts support this clonotype. The chain uses TRBV6-2 or TRBV6-3 and TRBJ2-3, with a possible D match to TRBD2 (6 bases). V shed 2 bases and J shed 1 base, with 16 bases lying between them. CDR3 size: 17 residues. From germline, CDR1 is MNHEY and CDR2 SVGEGT. CDR3 sequence (DNA): TGTGCCAGCAGTTACAGCGGAGGGCCAGGTGGCACAGATACGCAGTATTTT. Encoded protein: CASSYSGGPGGTDTQYF.

The chain carries TRBV5-1 and TRBJ2-1; the D gene is possibly TRBD1 (6 bases). V gave up 1 base and J gave up 10 bases, with 12 bases separating them. Germline V gene lookup returns CDR1 SGHRS and CDR2 YFSETQ. This CDR3 comprises 13 residues. The CDR3 DNA sequence: TGCGCCAGCAGCTTGTCCACTCAGGGGGAGCAGTTCTTC. It encodes CASSLSTQGEQFF.

This clonotype was seen repeatedly, ten times or more. The J gene is TRBJ1-1, the V gene TRBV18; possibly TRBD1 for D (5 bases). Germline CDR1 KGHSH, CDR2 LQKENI. V lost 3 bases, J lost 7 bases, and 15 bases lay in between. CDR3 length: 14 residues. In nucleotides, the CDR3 is TGTGCCAGCTCACCGTTCAGGCAGGGTAATGAAGCTTTCTTT. This sequence encodes CASSPFRQGNEAFF.

There are a few counts of this clonotype. This rearrangement joins TRBV6-2 or TRBV6-3 to TRBJ2-1; D is perhaps TRBD1 (5 bases). The V end was cut by 6 bases, the J end by 6 bases, with 21 bases between. This CDR3 comprises 16 residues. From germline, CDR1 is MNHEY and CDR2 SVGEGT. The CDR3 is CASSPLGSQAFNEQFF. In DNA, the CDR3 is TGTGCCAGCAGCCCCCTAGGGTCACAGGCTTTCAATGAGCAGTTCTTC.

The chain links TRBV19 to TRBJ1-2; D is unclear. This CDR3 has 11 amino acids. V was shortened by 11 bases and J by 8 bases, with 15 bases between the two germline ends. Germline V gene lookup returns CDR1 LNHDA and CDR2 SQIVND (reference sequence). CDR3 coding DNA: TGTGCCGGCAGAGAGGGTGGCGGCTACACCTTC. It yields the protein CAGREGGGYTF.

This clonotype was seen at least ten times. V and J are TRBV7-9 and TRBJ2-7, with D perhaps TRBD1 or TRBD2 (5 bases each). The V and J ends lost 2 bases and 9 bases respectively, with 17 bases between them. Germline CDR1 is SEHNR and CDR2 is FQNEAQ (reference sequence). CDR3 length equals 14 residues. The CDR3 here is CASSLHGEGVGQYF. CDR3 in DNA: TGTGCCAGCAGCTTACACGGGGAAGGGGTTGGGCAGTACTTC.

The rearrangement joins TRBV11-2 to TRBJ2-1, with 8 bases identical to TRBD2. Germline CDR1 SGHAT, CDR2 FQNNGV. Trimming took 5 bases from V and 7 from J; bases not matched to a gene: 10. The CDR3 has 15 residues. This CDR3 is CASSRGASGYNEQFF. CDR3 bases: TGTGCCAGCAGCCGCGGGGCTAGCGGGTATAATGAGCAGTTCTTC. Using reference TRBV11-2 and TRBJ2-1 for the parts outside the CDR3, the full variable domain is EAGVAQSPRYKIIEKRQSVAFWCNPISGHATLYWYQQILGQGPKLLIQFQNNGVVDDSQLPKDRFSAERLKGVDSTLKIQPAKLEDSAVYLCASSRGASGYNEQFFGPGTRLTVL.

V and J are TRBV9 and TRBJ2-7, with 10 bases aligning to TRBD2. CDR1 and CDR2 from the germline V gene are SGDLS and YYNGEE. This CDR3 has 15 amino acids. Trimming at V came to 0 bases and at J to 4 bases, leaving 4 bases not matched to a gene. CDR3 nucleotides: TGTGCCAGCAGCGTAGGAGCGGGAGGGCCTTACGAGCAGTACTTC. Translation: CASSVGAGGPYEQYF.

CDR3 loop: CASGLNIREMNTEAFF. The CDR3 region has the DNA TGCGCCAGCGGATTAAATATCAGGGAGATGAACACTGAAGCTTTCTTT. The chain carries TRBV23-1 and TRBJ1-1; TRBD1 is a possible D gene (5 bases). TRBV23-1 is identified as an open reading frame with a role that is uncertain. The germline V and J ends were trimmed by 8 bases and 0 bases, with 19 bases remaining between them. CDR3 length: 16 amino acids.

This rearrangement joins TRBV19 to TRBJ2-1, with no clear D. The germline V gene encodes CDR1 LNHDA and CDR2 SQIVND (reference sequence). Trimming stripped 7 bases from V and 1 base from J, with 8 bases between. This CDR3 contains 13 residues. CDR3 DNA sequence: TGTGCCAGTACAGCCGCTTCCTACAATGAGCAGTTCTTC. The encoded protein is CASTAASYNEQFF.

There are a few counts of this clonotype. The chain uses TRBV12-3 or TRBV12-4 and TRBJ2-4; the match to TRBD2 covers 8 bases. V trimming: 3 bases; J trimming: 1 base; junction bases outside the gene matches: 8. The CDR3 length is 17 residues. CDR3 region: CASSLGAGVGAKNIQYF. In DNA, the CDR3 is TGTGCCAGCAGTTTGGGAGCGGGAGTCGGGGCCAAAAACATTCAGTACTTC.

The chain is built from TRBV30 and TRBJ1-4; unclear D gene. CDR3 length: 14 residues. Trimming removed 3 bases at V and 8 bases at J, with 16 bases between. CDR1 GTSNPN and CDR2 SVGIG come from the germline V gene (reference sequence). As DNA, the CDR3 is TGTGCCTGGAGCCTATCTCTGGATTCCGAAAAACTGTTTTTT. Its protein product is CAWSLSLDSEKLFF.

There are many counts of this clonotype. CDR3 loop: CASSFRGDNSPLHF. The CDR3, as DNA: TGTGCCAGCAGTTTTCGGGGCGATAATTCACCCCTCCACTTT. The chain uses TRBV27 and TRBJ1-6; D perhaps matches TRBD1 (5 bases). Germline CDR1 is MNHEY and CDR2 is SMNVEV (reference sequence). CDR3 length: 14 residues. The V and J ends lost 3 bases and 5 bases respectively, with 8 bases between them.